The clone carrying this TCR beta chain was observed a handful of times. Other nucleotide sequences in the sample specify the same CDR3. Germline trimming cut 4 bases from V and 6 bases from J; bases unmatched to any gene: 4. In germline, CDR1 is SGDLS, CDR2 YYNGEE. There are 13 residues in the CDR3. This sample was taken from a study of blood T cell repertoires in COVID-19. The assay was immunoSEQ multiplex PCR, and TCRdb's table has in-frame clones only and misses some. The sample holds a few hundred thousand clones, roughly 80% seen once. The sequenced material came from peripheral blood. This chain joins TRBV9 and TRBJ2-1; 7 bases agree with TRBD2. This receptor was identified in a human donor in a cohort sampled during active COVID-19. The CDR3 sequence is CASSPRTSNEQFF. As DNA, the CDR3 is TGTGCCAGCAGCCCCCGGACTAGCAATGAGCAGTTCTTC.